The 18 T cell receptor beta chains below all came from one sample that was sequenced in a study of blood T cells in healthy people across ages. For the second PCR, which ran for 7 to 11 cycles, a sample-barcoded 5' primer and a J-beta primer mix were used. TCRdb processed the 5' RACE reads anew with MiXCR; each CDR3 protein has one entry. The sample holds roughly 2 million distinct CDR3 sequences, about 50% seen once. The sample was blood. The receptor source for this set is a woman between 40 and 50 years old in good health.

This clonotype has more than one count but fewer than ten. The chain joins TRBV20-1 to TRBJ2-5; 14 positions match TRBD2. The J segment lost 5 bases and the V segment lost 2 bases, leaving 7 bases of the junction unmatched. The CDR3 spans 16 residues. The germline V gene encodes CDR1 DFQATT and CDR2 SNEGSKA (reference sequence). As DNA, the CDR3 is TGCAGTGCTAGAACGACTAGCGGGGGGGCAAGGGAGACCCAGTACTTC. Translated: CSARTTSGGARETQYF.

V usage is TRBV20-1 and J usage is TRBJ2-5, with D hard to call. The J call may be in error: the DNA end matches TRBJ2-7 better. The CDR3 contains 14 residues. The germline gives CDR1 DFQATT, CDR2 SNEGSKA (reference sequence). DNA for the CDR3: TGCAGTGCTCCCCGAGGTGGGCGGACCTACGAGCAGTACTTC. Residues: CSAPRGGRTYEQYF.

The rearrangement joins TRBV5-1 to TRBJ2-5, with D unclear. This CDR3 comprises 14 residues. V was cut by 4 bases and J by 0 bases, with 10 bases left in between. CDR1 is SGHRS, CDR2 YFSETQ, per germline. This CDR3 is CASSRVGDQETQYF. CDR3 coding DNA: TGCGCCAGCAGCCGGGTAGGAGACCAAGAGACCCAGTACTTC.

This rearrangement joins TRBV5-4 to TRBJ2-3, with 15 bases that match TRBD2. V shed 2 bases, J shed 2 bases, and the junction held 6 bases outside the gene matches. CDR3 size: 18 residues. In germline, CDR1 is SGHNT, CDR2 YYREEE (reference sequence). The CDR3: CASSFGTSGRRNTDTQYF. The CDR3, as DNA: TGTGCCAGCAGCTTCGGGACTAGCGGGAGGAGGAACACAGATACGCAGTATTTT.

The gene calls are TRBV7-2 and TRBJ2-4, with D perhaps TRBD1 or TRBD2 (5 bases each). The end of the DNA fits TRBJ2-5 better, so the J call may be wrong. The CDR3 consists of 13 residues. The germline V gene has CDR1 SGHTA and CDR2 FQGNSA. The CDR3 sequence: CASSTHEGETQYF. The CDR3 DNA is TGTGCCAGCAGCACCCACGAGGGGGAGACCCAGTACTTC.

The chain carries TRBV25-1 and TRBJ1-2; possible D gene TRBD1, 5 bases. Trimming removed 1 base at V and 8 bases at J, with 14 bases between. Looked up from germline, CDR1 is MGHDK and CDR2 is SYGVNS. This CDR3 contains 14 residues. The CDR3 DNA sequence: TGTGCCAGCAGTGAATTGGGGCAGGCAGGAGGCTACACCTTC. It encodes CASSELGQAGGYTF.

As DNA, the CDR3 is TGTGCCAGCAGTACGCGGACTAGCGGGGACTACAATGAGCAGTACTTC. Protein product: CASSTRTSGDYNEQYF. This chain joins TRBV6-2 or TRBV6-3 and TRBJ2-1, with 12 nucleotides matching TRBD2. The DNA matches TRBJ2-7 better at its end, which makes the J call doubtful. Germline CDR1 is MNHEY and CDR2 is SVGEGT. CDR3 length equals 16 residues.

This clonotype was recorded a few times. V is TRBV12-5 and J is TRBJ2-1; D gene unclear. The V gene's germline CDR1 is LGHNT and CDR2 FRNRAP. This CDR3 comprises 14 residues. V was shortened by 1 base and J by 3 bases, with 7 bases between the two germline ends. As DNA, the CDR3 is TGTGCTAGTGGTTTGGGGCAACTCTACAATGAGCAGTTCTTC. This sequence encodes CASGLGQLYNEQFF.

This chain uses TRBV6-5 with TRBJ1-1, with TRBD1 matching over 9 bases. V was pared by 3 bases and J by 1 base, with 9 bases of the junction left unmatched. Germline loops: CDR1 MNHEY, CDR2 SVGAGI. The CDR3 has 17 residues. CDR3 region: CASSYGRTGVTNTEAFF. The CDR3 DNA is TGTGCCAGCAGTTATGGAAGGACAGGGGTCACGAACACTGAAGCTTTCTTT.

This clonotype was found once. The V call is TRBV29-1, the J call TRBJ2-3; D not certain. Trimming stripped 4 bases from V and 4 bases from J, with 12 bases between. The CDR3 extends over 13 amino acids. Germline values: CDR1 SQVTM, CDR2 ANQGSEA. For the CDR3, the DNA is TGCAGCGTTGCAGTGGGCGGCTCAGATACGCAGTATTTT. The encoded protein is CSVAVGGSDTQYF.

The chain combines TRBV20-1 with TRBJ2-3; tentatively, D is TRBD2 (6 bases). The CDR3 covers 15 residues. CDR1 and CDR2 (germline): DFQATT, SNEGSKA (reference sequence). The V end was cut by 0 bases, the J end by 4 bases, with 14 bases between. CDR3 sequence: CSARDRRGSADTQYF. CDR3 DNA sequence: TGCAGTGCTAGAGATCGACGGGGGAGTGCAGATACGCAGTATTTT.

The chain recombines TRBV7-3 with TRBJ2-3; D might be TRBD1 or TRBD2, each matching 5 bases. The germline CDR1 and CDR2 sequences are SGHTA and FQGTGA. The V gene lost 4 bases and the J gene lost 3 bases, with 14 bases spanning the gap. The CDR3 sequence is 15 residues long. CDR3 amino acids: CASSSRAGSTDTQYF. The CDR3, as DNA: TGTGCCAGCAGCTCCAGGGCGGGTAGTACAGATACGCAGTATTTT.

The chain carries TRBV6-5 and TRBJ1-2; 7 bases are shared with TRBD1. Trimming removed 6 bases from V and 4 bases from J; junction bases left unmatched: 11. CDR1 is MNHEY, CDR2 SVGAGI, per germline. The CDR3 spans 15 residues. CDR3 sequence: CASSVLTGASYGYTF. DNA for the CDR3: TGTGCCAGCAGCGTACTTACAGGGGCAAGCTATGGCTACACCTTC.

The chain employs TRBV20-1 and TRBJ1-2, with D uncertain. Trimming removed 1 base at V and 5 bases at J, with 14 bases between. Germline CDR1 is DFQATT and CDR2 is SNEGSKA (reference sequence). CDR3 length: 14 amino acids. The CDR3, as DNA: TGCAGTGCTAGAGGTGAGGCGGAGAAGTATGGCTACACCTTC. As protein: CSARGEAEKYGYTF.

The gene calls are TRBV6-5 and TRBJ2-3; TRBD2 agrees at 9 bases. CDR1 is MNHEY and CDR2 is SVGAGI in the germline V gene. The junction had 9 bases not matched to a gene; V was cut back by 5 bases and J by 6 bases. There are 15 residues in the CDR3. The CDR3 sequence: CASSEIAGARDTQYF. DNA for the CDR3: TGTGCCAGCAGTGAGATAGCGGGGGCACGGGATACGCAGTATTTT.

At least ten counts were recorded for this clonotype. At one end, the junction sequence differs from germline, possibly due to a read error. V usage is TRBV7-9 and J usage is TRBJ2-7; 8 nucleotides match TRBD1. CDR3 length: 14 residues. Germline CDR1 and CDR2: SEHNR and FQNEAQ (reference sequence). This chain's CDR3 is CASSSDRGAYEQYF. The CDR3 DNA reads as TGCGCCAGCAGCTCCGACAGGGGCGCCTACGAGCAGTACTTC.

This chain joins TRBV5-1 and TRBJ1-2; D not certain. The V gene's germline CDR1 is SGHRS and CDR2 YFSETQ. The V gene lost 7 bases and the J gene lost 3 bases, with 7 bases spanning the gap. The CDR3 is made up of 11 amino acids. In DNA form, the CDR3 reads TGCGCCAGCTCCAAGGACTATGGCTACACCTTC. It encodes CASSKDYGYTF. Variable domain in full (rest from reference TRBV5-1 and TRBJ1-2): KAGVTQTPRYLIKTRGQQVTLSCSPISGHRSVSWYQQTPGQGLQFLFEYFSETQRNKGNFPGRFSGRQFSNSRSEMNVSTLELGDSALYLCASSKDYGYTFGSGTRLTVV.

The rearrangement uses TRBV7-2 and TRBJ2-1; TRBD2 agrees at 7 bases. CDR1 is SGHTA and CDR2 is FQGNSA in the germline V gene. Trimming cost V 6 bases and J 10 bases; bases outside gene matches: 6. The CDR3 loop spans 12 amino acids. The CDR3 spells CASREGLPEQFF. The DNA of the CDR3 is TGTGCCAGCAGGGAGGGACTACCCGAGCAGTTCTTC.